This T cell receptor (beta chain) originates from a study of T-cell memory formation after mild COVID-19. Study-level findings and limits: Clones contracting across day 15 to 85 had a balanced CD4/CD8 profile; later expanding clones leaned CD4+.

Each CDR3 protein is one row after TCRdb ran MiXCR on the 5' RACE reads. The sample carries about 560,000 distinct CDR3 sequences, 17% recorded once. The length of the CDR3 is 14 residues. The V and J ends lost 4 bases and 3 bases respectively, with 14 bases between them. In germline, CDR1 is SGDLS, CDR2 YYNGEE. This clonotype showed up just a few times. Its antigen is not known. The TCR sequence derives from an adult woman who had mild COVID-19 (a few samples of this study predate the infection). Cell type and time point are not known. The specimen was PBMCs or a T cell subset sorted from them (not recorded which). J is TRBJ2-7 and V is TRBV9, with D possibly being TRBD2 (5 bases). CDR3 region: CASSPLAENYEQYF. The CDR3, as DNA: TGTGCCAGCAGCCCCCTAGCAGAGAACTACGAGCAGTACTTC. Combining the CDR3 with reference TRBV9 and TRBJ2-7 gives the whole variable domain DSGVTQTPKHLITATGQRVTLRCSPRSGDLSVYWYQQSLDQGLQFLIQYYNGEERAKGNILERFSAQQFPDLHSELNLSSLELGDSALYFCASSPLAENYEQYFGPGTRLTVT.